This TCR beta chain is drawn from a study of control samples from healthy donors and cancer patients (TCRdb year 2020). Library prep was done by the immunoSEQ multiplex PCR assay. Held by TCRdb, this immuneACCESS table contains in-frame sequences only and omits some clones. Under half of the omission traces to an unresolved V gene where checked; the cause of the rest is unknown. Recorded for this sample are about 71,000 clones; 85% to 90% of them occurred a single time. Around 19% of the sample is taken by the ten largest. The germline V gene (reference sequence) gives CDR1 as DFQATT and CDR2 as SNEGSKA. V is cut back by 6 bases and J by 7 bases, with 2 bases in the junction unmatched. From cysteine to phenylalanine, the CDR3 is 11 amino acids long. The CDR3 DNA has 33 bases and is translated from base 1. To note about this clone: The antigen it recognizes is unknown. No base-level quality is on record; no much larger clone is a single base apart.

Sequenced: PBMCs. The sequence was obtained from a man in his sixties with lung cancer. The rearrangement joined TRBV20-1 to TRBJ1-4, with 7 bases matching TRBD1. This receptor carries the CDR3 CSAQGGEKLFF. The DNA sequence reads TGCAGTGCCCAGGGGGGTGAAAAACTGTTTTTT.